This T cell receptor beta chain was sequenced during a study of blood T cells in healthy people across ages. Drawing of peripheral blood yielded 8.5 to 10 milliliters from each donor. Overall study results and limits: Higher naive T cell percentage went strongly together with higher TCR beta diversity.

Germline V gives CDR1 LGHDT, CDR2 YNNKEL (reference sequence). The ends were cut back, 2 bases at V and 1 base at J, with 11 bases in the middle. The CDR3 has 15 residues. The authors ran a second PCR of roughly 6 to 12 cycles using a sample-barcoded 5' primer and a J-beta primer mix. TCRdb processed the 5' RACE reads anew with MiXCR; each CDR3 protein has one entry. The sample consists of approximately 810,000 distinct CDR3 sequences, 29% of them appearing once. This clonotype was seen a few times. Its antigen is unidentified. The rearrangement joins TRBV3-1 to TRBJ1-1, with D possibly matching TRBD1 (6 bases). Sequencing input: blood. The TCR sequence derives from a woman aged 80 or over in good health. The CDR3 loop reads CASSQTGTRNTEAFF. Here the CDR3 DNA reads TGTGCCAGCAGCCAAACCGGGACACGGAACACTGAAGCTTTCTTT.